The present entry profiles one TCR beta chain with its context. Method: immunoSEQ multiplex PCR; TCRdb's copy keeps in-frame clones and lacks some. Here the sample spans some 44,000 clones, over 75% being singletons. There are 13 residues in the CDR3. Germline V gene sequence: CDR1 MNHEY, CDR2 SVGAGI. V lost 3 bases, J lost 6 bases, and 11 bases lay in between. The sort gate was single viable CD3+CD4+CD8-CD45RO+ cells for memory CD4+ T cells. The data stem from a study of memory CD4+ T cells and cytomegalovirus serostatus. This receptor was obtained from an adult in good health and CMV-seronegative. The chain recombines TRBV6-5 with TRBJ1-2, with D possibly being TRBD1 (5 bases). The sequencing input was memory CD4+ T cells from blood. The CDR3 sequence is CASSYDGGNGYTF. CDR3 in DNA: TGTGCCAGCAGTTATGATGGGGGAAATGGCTACACCTTC.